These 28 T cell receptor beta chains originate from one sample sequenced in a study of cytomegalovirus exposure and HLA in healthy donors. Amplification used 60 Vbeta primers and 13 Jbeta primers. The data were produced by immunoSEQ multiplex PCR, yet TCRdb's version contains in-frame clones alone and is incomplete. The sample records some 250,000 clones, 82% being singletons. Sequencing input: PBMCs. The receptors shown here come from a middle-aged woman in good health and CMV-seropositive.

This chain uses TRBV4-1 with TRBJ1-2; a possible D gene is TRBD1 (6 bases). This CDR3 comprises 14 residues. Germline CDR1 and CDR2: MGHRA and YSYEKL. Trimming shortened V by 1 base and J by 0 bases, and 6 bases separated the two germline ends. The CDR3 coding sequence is TGCGCCAGCAGCCAAGGGACAGCTAACTATGGCTACACCTTC. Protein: CASSQGTANYGYTF.

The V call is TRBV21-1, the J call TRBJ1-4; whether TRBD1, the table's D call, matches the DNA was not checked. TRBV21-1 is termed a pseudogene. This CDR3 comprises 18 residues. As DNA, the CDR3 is TGTGCCAGCAGCAAAGTGGGGCAAATACAGGGGACGGATGAAAAACTGTTTTTT. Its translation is CASSKVGQIQGTDEKLFF.

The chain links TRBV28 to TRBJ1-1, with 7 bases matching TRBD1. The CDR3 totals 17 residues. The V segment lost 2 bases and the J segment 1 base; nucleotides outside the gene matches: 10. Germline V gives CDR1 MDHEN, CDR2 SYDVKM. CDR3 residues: CASSLNGRGPGNTEAFF. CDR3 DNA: TGTGCCAGCAGTTTAAACGGAAGGGGGCCGGGGAACACTGAAGCTTTCTTT.

Here the CDR3 DNA reads TGTGCCAGCAGTTACTCCCATAGCGGGTGGTCCAATGAGCAGTTCTTC. Translation gives CASSYSHSGWSNEQFF. The rearrangement joins TRBV6-6 to TRBJ2-1, with 7 bases fitting TRBD2. V gave up 0 bases and J gave up 6 bases; unmatched junction bases: 8. The CDR3 extends over 16 amino acids. Looked up from germline, CDR1 is MNHNY and CDR2 is SVGAGI (reference sequence).

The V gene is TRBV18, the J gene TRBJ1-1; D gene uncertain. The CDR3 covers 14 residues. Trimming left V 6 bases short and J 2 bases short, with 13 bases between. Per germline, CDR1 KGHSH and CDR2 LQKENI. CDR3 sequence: CASSSLALNTEAFF. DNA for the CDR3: TGTGCCAGCTCCTCGCTCGCGCTAAACACTGAAGCTTTCTTT.

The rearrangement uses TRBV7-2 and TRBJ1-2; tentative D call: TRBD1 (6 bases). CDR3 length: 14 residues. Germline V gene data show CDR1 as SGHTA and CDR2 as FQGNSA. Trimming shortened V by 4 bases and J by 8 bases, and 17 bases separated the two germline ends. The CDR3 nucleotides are TGTGCCAGCAGCTACCCCCCAGGGGCGAAAGGCTACACCTTC. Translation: CASSYPPGAKGYTF.

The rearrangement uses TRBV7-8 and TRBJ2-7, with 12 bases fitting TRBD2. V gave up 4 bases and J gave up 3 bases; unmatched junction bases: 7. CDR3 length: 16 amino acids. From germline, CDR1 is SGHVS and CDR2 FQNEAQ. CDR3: CASSSRRLAGVYEQYF. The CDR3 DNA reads TGTGCCAGCAGCTCCCGGAGACTAGCGGGGGTCTACGAGCAGTACTTC.

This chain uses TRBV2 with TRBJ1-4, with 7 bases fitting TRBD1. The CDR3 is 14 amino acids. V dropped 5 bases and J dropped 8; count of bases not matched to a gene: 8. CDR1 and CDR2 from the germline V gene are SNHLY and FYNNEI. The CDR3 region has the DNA TGTGCCAGCAGTTTTACAGGGGAGAACGAAAAACTGTTTTTT. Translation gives CASSFTGENEKLFF.

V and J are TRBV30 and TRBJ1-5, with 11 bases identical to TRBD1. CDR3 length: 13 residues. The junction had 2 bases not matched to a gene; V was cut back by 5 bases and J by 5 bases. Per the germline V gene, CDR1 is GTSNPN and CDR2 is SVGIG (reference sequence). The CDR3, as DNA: TGTGCCTGGGGGGACAGGGGGTATCAGCCCCAGCATTTT. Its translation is CAWGDRGYQPQHF.

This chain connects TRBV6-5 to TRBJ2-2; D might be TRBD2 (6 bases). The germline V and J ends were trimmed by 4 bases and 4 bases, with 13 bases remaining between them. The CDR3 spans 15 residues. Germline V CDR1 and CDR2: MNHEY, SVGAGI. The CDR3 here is CASSSPGVSTGELFF. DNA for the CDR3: TGTGCCAGCAGTTCGCCGGGGGTCAGCACCGGGGAGCTGTTTTTT.

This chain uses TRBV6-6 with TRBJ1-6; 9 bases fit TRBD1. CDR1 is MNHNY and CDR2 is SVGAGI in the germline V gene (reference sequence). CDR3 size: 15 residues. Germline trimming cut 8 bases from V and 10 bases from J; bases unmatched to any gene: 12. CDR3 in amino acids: CASDRRDRVGSPLHF. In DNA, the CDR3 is TGTGCCAGCGATCGCCGGGACAGGGTAGGATCACCCCTCCACTTT.

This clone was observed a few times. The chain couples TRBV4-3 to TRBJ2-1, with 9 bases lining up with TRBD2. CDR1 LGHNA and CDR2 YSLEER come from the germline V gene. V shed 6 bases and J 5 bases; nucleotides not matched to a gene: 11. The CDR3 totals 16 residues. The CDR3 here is CASSPSPSGANNEQFF. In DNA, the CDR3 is TGCGCCAGCAGTCCAAGTCCTAGCGGGGCTAACAATGAGCAGTTCTTC.

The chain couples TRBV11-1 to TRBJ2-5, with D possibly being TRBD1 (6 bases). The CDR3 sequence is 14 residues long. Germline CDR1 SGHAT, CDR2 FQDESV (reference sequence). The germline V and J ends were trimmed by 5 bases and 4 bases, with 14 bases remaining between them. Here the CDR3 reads CASSRRTERETQYF. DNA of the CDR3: TGTGCCAGCAGCCGAAGGACAGAGCGAGAGACCCAGTACTTC.

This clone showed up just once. CDR3 bases: TGCAGCGTTGAACAGGACAGGACGGGAAAACTGTTTTTT. It translates to CSVEQDRTGKLFF. The J gene is TRBJ1-4, the V gene TRBV29-1, with TRBD1 matching 7 bases. Germline loops: CDR1 SQVTM, CDR2 ANQGSEA. The CDR3 sequence is 13 residues long. V trimming: 2 bases; J trimming: 10 bases; junction bases outside the gene matches: 7.

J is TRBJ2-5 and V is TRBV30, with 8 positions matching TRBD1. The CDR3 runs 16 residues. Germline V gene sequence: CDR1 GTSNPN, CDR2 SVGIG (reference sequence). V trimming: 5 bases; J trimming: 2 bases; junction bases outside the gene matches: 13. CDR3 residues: CAWQRSTGVYQETQYF. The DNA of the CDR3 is TGTGCCTGGCAAAGATCGACAGGGGTATATCAAGAGACCCAGTACTTC.

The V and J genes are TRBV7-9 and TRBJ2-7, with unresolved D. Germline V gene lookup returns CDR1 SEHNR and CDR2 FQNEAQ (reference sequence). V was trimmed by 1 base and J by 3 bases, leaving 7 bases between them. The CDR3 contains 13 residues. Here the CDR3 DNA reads TGTGCCAGCAGCTTAGGTAGTCACTACGAGCAGTACTTC. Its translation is CASSLGSHYEQYF.

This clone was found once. The CDR3 DNA follows: TGTGCCAGCACGGGACAGGGGCTAAACATTCAGTACTTC. Its translation: CASTGQGLNIQYF. The J gene is TRBJ2-4, the V gene TRBV13, with TRBD1 matching over 10 bases. The CDR3 has 13 residues. Germline V gene sequence: CDR1 PRHDT, CDR2 FYEKMQ (reference sequence). The J segment lost 6 bases and the V segment lost 7 bases, leaving 3 bases of the junction unmatched.

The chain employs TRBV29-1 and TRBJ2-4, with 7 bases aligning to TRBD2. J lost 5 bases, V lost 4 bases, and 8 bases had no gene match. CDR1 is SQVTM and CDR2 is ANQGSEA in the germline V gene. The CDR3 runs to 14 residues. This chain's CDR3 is CSVVGDYSENIQYF. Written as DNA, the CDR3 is TGCAGCGTTGTTGGGGACTACTCCGAAAACATTCAGTACTTC.

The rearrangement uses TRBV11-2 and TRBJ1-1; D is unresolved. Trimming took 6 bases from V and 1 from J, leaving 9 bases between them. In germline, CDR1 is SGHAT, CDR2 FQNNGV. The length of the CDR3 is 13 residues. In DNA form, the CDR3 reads TGTGCCAGCAGGATGGGAGGGAACACTGAAGCTTTCTTT. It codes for CASRMGGNTEAFF.

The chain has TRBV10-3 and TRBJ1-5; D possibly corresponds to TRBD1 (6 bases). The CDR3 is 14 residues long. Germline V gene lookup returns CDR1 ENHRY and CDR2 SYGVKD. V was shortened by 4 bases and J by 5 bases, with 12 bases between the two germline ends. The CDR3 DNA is TGTGCCATCAGTGGGCAGGGGTCGGATCAGCCCCAGCATTTT. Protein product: CAISGQGSDQPQHF.

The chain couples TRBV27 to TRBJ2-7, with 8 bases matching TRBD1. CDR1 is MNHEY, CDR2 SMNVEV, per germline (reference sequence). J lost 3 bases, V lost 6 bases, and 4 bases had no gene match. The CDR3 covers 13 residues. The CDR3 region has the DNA TGTGCCAGCAGGACGACAGGGGTCTACGAGCAGTACTTC. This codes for CASRTTGVYEQYF.

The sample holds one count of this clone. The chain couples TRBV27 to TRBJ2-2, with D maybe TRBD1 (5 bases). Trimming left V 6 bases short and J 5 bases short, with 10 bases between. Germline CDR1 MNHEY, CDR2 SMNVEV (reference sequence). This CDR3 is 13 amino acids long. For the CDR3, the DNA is TGTGCCAGCAGAGCCAAGGGGACCGGGGAGCTGTTTTTT. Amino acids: CASRAKGTGELFF.

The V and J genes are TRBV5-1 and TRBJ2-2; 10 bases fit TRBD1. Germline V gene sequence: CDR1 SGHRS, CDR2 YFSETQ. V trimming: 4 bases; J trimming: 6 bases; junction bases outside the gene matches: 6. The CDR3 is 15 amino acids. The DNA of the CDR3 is TGCGCCAGCAGCGCTGGGACAGGGGAGTCCGGGGAGCTGTTTTTT. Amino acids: CASSAGTGESGELFF.

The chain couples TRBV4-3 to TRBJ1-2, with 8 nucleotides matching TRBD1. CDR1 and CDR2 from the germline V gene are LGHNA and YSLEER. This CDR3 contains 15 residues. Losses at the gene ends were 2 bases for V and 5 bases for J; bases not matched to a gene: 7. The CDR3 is CASSQPGQAIYGYTF. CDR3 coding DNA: TGCGCCAGCAGCCAACCGGGACAGGCTATTTATGGCTACACCTTC.

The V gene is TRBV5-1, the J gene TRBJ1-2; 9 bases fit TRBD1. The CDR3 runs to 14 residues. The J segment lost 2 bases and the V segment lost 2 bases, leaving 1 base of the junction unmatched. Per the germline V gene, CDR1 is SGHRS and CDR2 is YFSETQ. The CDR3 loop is CASSLGQGNYGYTF. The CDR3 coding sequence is TGCGCCAGCAGCTTAGGACAGGGGAACTATGGCTACACCTTC.

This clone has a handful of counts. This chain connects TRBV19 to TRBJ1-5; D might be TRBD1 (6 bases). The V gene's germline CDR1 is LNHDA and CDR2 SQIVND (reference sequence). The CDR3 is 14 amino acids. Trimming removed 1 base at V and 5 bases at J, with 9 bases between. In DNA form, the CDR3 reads TGTGCCAGTAGTATAGGACAGGAGTATCAGCCCCAGCATTTT. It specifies CASSIGQEYQPQHF.

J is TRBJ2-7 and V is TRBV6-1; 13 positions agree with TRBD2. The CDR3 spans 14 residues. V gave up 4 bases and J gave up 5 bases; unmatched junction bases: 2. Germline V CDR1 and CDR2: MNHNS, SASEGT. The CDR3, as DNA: TGTGCCAGCAGTGGACTAGCGGGAGGCCACGAGCAGTACTTC. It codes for CASSGLAGGHEQYF.

CDR3 DNA: TGTGCCAGCAGCTCGGATGGACTAGAAGCAGATACGCAGTATTTT. Encoded protein: CASSSDGLEADTQYF. V usage is TRBV7-2 and J usage is TRBJ2-3; TRBD2 aligns across 7 bases. The CDR3 runs 15 residues. J gave up 4 bases and V 4 bases, and 8 bases lay outside the gene matches. Germline CDR1 SGHTA, CDR2 FQGNSA.